Below, 18 T cell receptor beta chains from the same sample are listed, as sequenced in a study of CD8+CD57+ T cells in acquired aplastic anemia (dated by TCRdb to between 2017 and 2018). The instrument was an Illumina HiSeq 2000. Profiling of TCR beta VDJ combinations and CDR3 sequences used genomic DNA as the template. In TCRdb, the public reads were trimmed at Q25 with fastp and aligned with MiXCR, with productive beta chains retained. Every distinct CDR3 protein forms one entry, paired with its most common genes and DNA. The sample table shows around 400,000 distinct CDR3 sequences, and roughly 64% are seen once. 3% to 4.5% of the sample is held by the ten biggest clonotypes. Material for sequencing was sorted CD4+, CD8+, or CD8+CD57+ T cells (not recorded which) from PBMCs. These receptors originate from a human donor in good health, serving as a control.

The genes are TRBV7-6 and TRBJ1-4; D is possibly TRBD1 (6 bases). Germline V CDR1 and CDR2: SGHVS, FNYEAQ. This CDR3 region has 16 residues. Trimming cost V 5 bases and J 5 bases, with 18 bases left between them. CDR3 sequence: CASSGLSTGGNEKLFF. The CDR3 region has the DNA TGTGCCAGCAGCGGACTGTCGACAGGCGGAAATGAAAAACTGTTTTTT.

A remark on this clonotype: An end of the junction differs from the germline gene, which may be a read error. The chain uses TRBV7-2 and TRBJ2-7; 7 bases match TRBD1. The CDR3 totals 14 residues. Germline CDR1 reads SGHTA; CDR2 reads FQGNSA. This CDR3 reads CASSYRGQRDDEQF. CDR3 sequence (DNA): TGTGCCAGCAGCTATAGGGGACAGAGGGACGATGAGCAGTTC.

The chain combines TRBV7-9 with TRBJ2-7; TRBD1 agrees at 9 bases. Germline trimming cut 8 bases from V and 2 bases from J; bases unmatched to any gene: 10. The germline CDR1 and CDR2 sequences are SEHNR and FQNEAQ (reference sequence). The CDR3 has 15 amino acids. The CDR3 loop is CASGRGDRVTYEQYF. The CDR3 nucleotides read TGTGCCAGCGGCCGCGGGGACAGGGTAACCTACGAGCAGTACTTC.

Comment on this clonotype: A much more abundant neighbour one base away suggests this may be a read error. CDR3 residues: CASSSPPRTLGGGTEAFF. CDR3 nucleotides: TGTGCCAGCAGTTCTCCCCCCCGGACGTTAGGGGGGGGGACTGAAGCTTTCTTT. This chain connects TRBV12-3 or TRBV12-4 to TRBJ1-1; D perhaps matches TRBD1 (6 bases). The V and J ends lost 4 bases and 5 bases respectively, with 26 bases between them. The CDR3 extends over 18 amino acids.

In the case of this clonotype: Likely a read error: the CDR3 ends without its conserved phenylalanine or tryptophan. Because the CDR3's place on the DNA is in doubt, the DNA is left out and the CDR3 is given as listed by TCRdb. The chain has TRBV7-2 and TRBJ2-1; the tabulated D call, TRBD2, remains unverified against the DNA. Germline V gives CDR1 SGHTA, CDR2 FQGNSA. Ends included, the CDR3 has 13 residues. This CDR3 is CASSLAQGGNSPL.

A note on this clonotype: The junction departs from the called germline gene at one end, perhaps through a read error. The chain carries TRBV9 and TRBJ2-5, with 7 bases matching TRBD2. The CDR3 has 14 amino acids. Germline loops: CDR1 SGDLS, CDR2 YYNGEE. CDR3 coding DNA: TGTGCCAGCAGCGTAGGGGCGGGGGATACAGACACGCACTTC. This codes for CASSVGAGDTDTHF.

For the CDR3, the DNA is TGCGCCAGCAGTGTAGGAGGGGAGGATACGCAGTACTTC. Translated: CASSVGGEDTQYF. The chain employs TRBV10-2 and TRBJ2-5, with D possibly matching TRBD2 (6 bases). Trimming stripped 4 bases from V and 11 bases from J, with 17 bases between. Per the germline V gene, CDR1 is WSHSY and CDR2 is SAAADI. The CDR3 loop spans 13 amino acids.

The chain joins TRBV6-1 to TRBJ1-4; D perhaps matches TRBD1 (5 bases). V gave up 7 bases and J gave up 0 bases, with 15 bases separating them. The V gene's germline CDR1 is MNHNS and CDR2 SASEGT. The CDR3 consists of 16 residues. CDR3 sequence reads: CASKKGREATNEKLFF. The CDR3 coding sequence is TGTGCCAGCAAGAAAGGCAGGGAAGCAACTAATGAAAAACTGTTTTTT.

The CDR3 loop is CAIEVPDRNYGYTF. CDR3 nucleotide sequence: TGTGCCATCGAGGTGCCCGACAGGAACTATGGCTACACCTTC. The V and J genes are TRBV12-3 or TRBV12-4 and TRBJ1-2; possible D gene TRBD1, 6 bases. This CDR3 spans 14 amino acids. The V end lost 10 bases, the J end lost 2 bases, and 17 bases lay between the germline ends.

Of note for this clonotype: This could be a read error, since a much larger clone is one nucleotide away. The V call is TRBV6-5, the J call TRBJ2-6; D is unresolved. The CDR3 runs to 20 residues. Germline CDR1 reads MNHEY; CDR2 reads SVGAGI. Between the trimmed V and J ends, which lost 6 bases and 0 bases, there was a span of 24 bases. CDR3 in amino acids: CASRFGLGSPPVSGANVLTF. CDR3 coding DNA: TGTGCCAGCAGATTCGGTCTGGGTTCCCCCCCTGTCTCTGGGGCCAACGTCCTGACTTTC.

V usage is TRBV29-1 and J usage is TRBJ1-1, with D tentatively TRBD1 (5 bases). V was shortened by 6 bases and J by 10 bases, with 21 bases between the two germline ends. The length of the CDR3 is 13 residues. CDR1 is SQVTM, CDR2 ANQGSEA, per germline. In DNA, the CDR3 is TGCAGCGTGCGGGGGGAGGGGAGCGGGAGAGCTTTCTTT. It specifies CSVRGEGSGRAFF.

J is TRBJ2-5 and V is TRBV2; D is ambiguous. Germline V CDR1 and CDR2: SNHLY, FYNNEI. The CDR3 contains 11 residues. The germline V and J ends were trimmed by 4 bases and 5 bases, with 5 bases remaining between them. The CDR3 sequence: CASSAGETQYF. The CDR3 DNA reads TGTGCCAGCAGTGCCGGGGAGACCCAGTACTTC.

A remark on this clonotype: Its ends do not fully match the called genes, so a read error is possible. J is TRBJ2-7 and V is TRBV7-7; a weak D match, TRBD2 (5 bases). Looked up from germline, CDR1 is SSHAT and CDR2 is FNYEAQ (reference sequence). This CDR3 is built from 14 residues. CDR3 protein: CASSRKSLTAEQYF. The CDR3 coding sequence is TGCGCTAGCAGCCGAAAGAGCCTGACCGCAGAGCAGTACTTC. Variable domain in full (rest from reference TRBV7-7 and TRBJ2-7): GAGVSQSPRYKVTKRGQDVTLRCDPISSHATLYWYQQALGQGPEFLTYFNYEAQPDKSGLPSDRFSAERPEGSISTLTIQRTEQRDSAMYRCASSRKSLTAEQYFGPGTRLTVT.

This chain links TRBV7-3 with TRBJ1-3; unclear D gene. V shed 6 bases and J shed 16 bases, with 28 bases lying between them. The CDR3 length is 15 residues. The V gene's germline CDR1 is SGHTA and CDR2 FQGTGA. The CDR3 reads CASRREGSSPHHFYF. CDR3 in DNA: TGTGCCAGCAGGAGAGAGGGCAGTTCACCGCACCACTTTTATTTT.

As concerns this clonotype: The conserved phenylalanine or tryptophan normally closing the CDR3 is absent here, so this likely arose from a read error. The chain joins TRBV7-2 to TRBJ1-2; D gene unclear. Looked up from germline, CDR1 is SGHTA and CDR2 is FQGNSA. The V end lost 1 base, the J end lost 11 bases, and 14 bases lay between the germline ends. This CDR3 contains 13 residues. CDR3 amino acids: CASSLGQAEQYTG. The CDR3 DNA sequence: TGTGCCAGCAGCTTAGGTCAGGCCGAGCAGTACACCGGG.

This clonotype was seen ten or more times. The chain uses TRBV5-6 and TRBJ2-7, with 13 nucleotides matching TRBD2. The CDR3 is 16 amino acids. The V segment lost 4 bases and the J segment 6 bases; nucleotides outside the gene matches: 10. Looked up from germline, CDR1 is SGHDT and CDR2 is YYEEEE. CDR3 loop: CASSEKGLAGKSEQYF. The CDR3 DNA is TGTGCCAGCAGCGAAAAGGGACTAGCGGGGAAGAGCGAGCAGTACTTC. Using reference TRBV5-6 and TRBJ2-7 for the parts outside the CDR3, the full variable domain is DAGVTQSPTHLIKTRGQQVTLRCSPKSGHDTVSWYQQALGQGPQFIFQYYEEEERQRGNFPDRFSGHQFPNYSSELNVNALLLGDSALYLCASSEKGLAGKSEQYFGPGTRLTVT.

The chain links TRBV29-1 to TRBJ1-2; TRBD1 is a possible D gene (5 bases). V lost 7 bases, J lost 8 bases, and 17 bases lay in between. The CDR3 length is 12 residues. Germline V lookup: CDR1 SQVTM, CDR2 ANQGSEA. This CDR3 is CSGDGMTGGYTF. The CDR3 region has the DNA TGCAGCGGGGACGGGATGACTGGAGGCTACACCTTC.

This chain joins TRBV19 and TRBJ2-3, with 9 bases aligning to TRBD2. V shed 5 bases, J shed 4 bases, and the junction held 7 bases outside the gene matches. There are 15 residues in the CDR3. Germline CDR1 and CDR2: LNHDA and SQIVND (reference sequence). CDR3 bases: TGTGCCAGTAGTGGTTCGGGCGGGGGGGCAGATACGCAGTATTTT. Protein product: CASSGSGGGADTQYF.